This is a list of T cell receptor beta chains from one sample in a study of blood T cell repertoires in COVID-19. This table comes from immunoSEQ multiplex PCR, and its TCRdb copy is limited to in-frame clones, with some not included. The sample holds roughly 100,000 clones; 75% to 90% are singletons and the top ten take 15%. Material: peripheral blood. These receptors all come from a man aged 50 or older with acute or convalescent COVID-19. Both conserved end residues are part of each CDR3. Fields, in order: V gene, J gene, D gene, CDR3 protein, CDR3 DNA. D genes are given only for firm matches.

>TRBV2|TRBJ2-2|.
CASRASRAGELFF
TGTGCCAGTCGCGCCTCGCGGGCCGGGGAGCTGTTTTTT
>TRBV2|TRBJ2-1|.
CASRIGTRDNEQFF
TGTGCCAGCAGAATAGGGACACGCGACAATGAGCAGTTCTTC
>TRBV7-8|TRBJ2-1|.
CASSLDPPGRRSYNEQFF
TGTGCCAGCAGCTTAGATCCCCCCGGACGGAGGAGCTACAATGAGCAGTTCTTC
>TRBV15|TRBJ2-3|.
CATSRDLGTDTQYF
TGTGCCACCAGCAGAGATCTAGGCACAGATACGCAGTATTTT
>TRBV5-5|TRBJ2-5|TRBD1
CASSRGTGRETQYF
TGTGCCAGCAGCCGAGGGACAGGGAGAGAGACCCAGTACTTC
>TRBV7-8|TRBJ2-6|TRBD2
CASSKPGLDFSGANVLTF
TGTGCCAGCAGCAAGCCGGGACTAGATTTCTCTGGGGCCAACGTCCTGACTTTC
>TRBV18|TRBJ2-3|TRBD2
CASSHTSGSGGTDTQYF
TGTGCCAGCTCCCATACTAGCGGGAGCGGGGGGACAGATACGCAGTATTTT
>TRBV5-8|TRBJ2-7|.
CASSLRLTLGEQYF
TGTGCCAGCAGCCTGAGACTGACTCTGGGCGAGCAGTACTTC
>TRBV11-2|TRBJ2-1|.
CASSLTVNNEQFF
TGTGCCAGCAGCTTGACAGTTAACAATGAGCAGTTCTTC
>TRBV7-2|TRBJ2-1|TRBD2
CASSLVLAGGNEQFF
TGTGCCAGCAGCTTAGTACTAGCGGGAGGAAATGAGCAGTTCTTC
>TRBV7-9|TRBJ1-1|TRBD1
CASSLGSTGNDTEAFF
TGTGCCAGCAGCTTAGGATCGACAGGGAACGACACTGAAGCTTTCTTT